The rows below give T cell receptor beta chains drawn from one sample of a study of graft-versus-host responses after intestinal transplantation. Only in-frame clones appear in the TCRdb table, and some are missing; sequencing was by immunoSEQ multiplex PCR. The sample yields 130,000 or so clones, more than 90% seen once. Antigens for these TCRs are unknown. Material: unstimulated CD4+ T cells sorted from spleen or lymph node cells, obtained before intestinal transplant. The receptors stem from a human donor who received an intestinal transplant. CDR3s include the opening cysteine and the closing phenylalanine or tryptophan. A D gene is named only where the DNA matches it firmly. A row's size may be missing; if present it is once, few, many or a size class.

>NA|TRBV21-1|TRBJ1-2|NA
CASSKDQSNYGYTF
TGTGCCAGCAGCAAAGACCAGTCCAACTATGGCTACACCTTC
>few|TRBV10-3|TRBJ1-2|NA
CAISGTDNYGYTF
TGTGCCATCAGCGGGACTGACAACTATGGCTACACCTTC
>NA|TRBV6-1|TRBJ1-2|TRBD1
CASSRDRSNYGYTF
TGTGCCAGCAGTCGGGACAGATCTAACTATGGCTACACCTTC
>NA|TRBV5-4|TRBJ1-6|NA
CASSLLGTIDSPLHF
TGTGCCAGCAGCTTGCTAGGGACTATAGATTCACCCCTCCACTTT
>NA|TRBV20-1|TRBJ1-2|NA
CSAKNYGYTF
TGCAGTGCTAAGAACTATGGCTACACCTTC
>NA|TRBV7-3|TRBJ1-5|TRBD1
CASSFPPRGQQNQPQHF
TGTGCCAGCAGCTTCCCCCCCCGGGGACAGCAAAATCAGCCCCAGCATTTT
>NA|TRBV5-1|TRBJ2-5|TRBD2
CASSSSIAGGQETQYF
TGCGCCAGCAGCTCGAGCATAGCGGGGGGCCAAGAGACCCAGTACTTC
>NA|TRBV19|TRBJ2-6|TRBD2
CASRREGRSSGANVLTF
TGTGCCAGTAGACGGGAGGGGAGAAGCTCTGGGGCCAACGTCCTGACTTTC
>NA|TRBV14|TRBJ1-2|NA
CASSQVRIDLGFVNYGYTF
TGTGCCAGCAGCCAAGTGCGAATCGATCTGGGATTCGTAAACTATGGCTACACCTTC
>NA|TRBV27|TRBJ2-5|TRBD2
CASSSRLAGVGQETQYF
TGTGCCAGCAGTTCGAGACTAGCGGGGGTAGGGCAAGAGACCCAGTACTTC
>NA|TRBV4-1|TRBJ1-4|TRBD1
CASSRDSNEKLFF
TGCGCCAGCAGCAGGGACAGTAATGAAAAACTGTTTTTT
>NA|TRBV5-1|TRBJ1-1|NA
CASSLPLEGTEAFF
TGCGCCAGCAGCCTCCCTCTCGAGGGGACTGAAGCTTTCTTT
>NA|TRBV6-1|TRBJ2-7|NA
CASSERGRARYEQYF
TGTGCCAGCAGTGAAAGGGGCAGGGCCCGGTACGAGCAGTACTTC
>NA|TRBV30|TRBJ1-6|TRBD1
CAWNQDRPNSPLHF
TGTGCCTGGAACCAGGACAGGCCTAATTCACCCCTCCACTTT
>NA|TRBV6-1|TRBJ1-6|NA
CASSNTGLNSPLHF
TGTGCCAGCAGTAATACAGGGCTGAATTCACCCCTCCACTTT
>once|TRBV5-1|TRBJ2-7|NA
CASQKMWSDEQYF
TGCGCCAGCCAAAAAATGTGGAGCGACGAGCAGTACTTC
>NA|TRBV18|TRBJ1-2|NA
CASSQGRDNYGYTF
TGTGCCAGCTCCCAGGGGCGGGACAATTACGGCTACACCTTC
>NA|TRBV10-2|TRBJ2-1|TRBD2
CASIKTSGGLYNEQFF
TGCGCCAGCATTAAAACTAGCGGGGGGCTGTACAATGAGCAGTTCTTC
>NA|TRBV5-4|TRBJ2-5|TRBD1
CASSSGQAGTQYF
TGTGCCAGCAGCTCCGGACAGGCTGGGACCCAGTACTTC
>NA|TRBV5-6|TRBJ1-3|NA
CASSASPAASGNTIYF
TGTGCCAGCAGCGCGAGTCCAGCCGCCTCTGGAAACACCATATATTTT
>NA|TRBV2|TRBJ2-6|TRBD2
CAGGAGGNSGANVLTF
TGTGCCGGCGGGGCGGGGGGGAATTCCGGGGCCAACGTCCTGACTTTC
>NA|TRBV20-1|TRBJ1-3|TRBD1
CSARGDSVVYF
TGCAGTGCTAGAGGGGACAGCGTCGTATATTTT
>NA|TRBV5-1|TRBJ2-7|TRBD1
CASKGTDYEQYF
TGCGCCAGCAAGGGGACAGACTACGAGCAGTACTTC
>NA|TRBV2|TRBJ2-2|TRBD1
CASRTPRRTGDTGELFF
TGTGCCAGCAGGACCCCTCGCCGGACAGGGGACACCGGGGAGCTGTTTTTT
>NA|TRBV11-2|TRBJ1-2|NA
CASSLRGAQDGYTF
TGTGCCAGCAGCTTACGGGGGGCGCAGGATGGCTACACCTTC
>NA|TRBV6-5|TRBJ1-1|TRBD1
CASSQGTGNTEAFF
TGTGCCAGCAGTCAAGGGACAGGGAACACTGAAGCTTTCTTT
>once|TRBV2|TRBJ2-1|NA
CASGGYSYNEQFF
TGTGCCAGCGGGGGTTACTCCTACAATGAGCAGTTCTTC
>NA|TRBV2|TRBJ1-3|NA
CAGDPGTPGTIYF
TGTGCCGGGGACCCAGGGACACCGGGCACCATATATTTT
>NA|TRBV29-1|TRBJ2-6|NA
CSVEAAAGANVLTF
TGCAGCGTTGAGGCTGCTGCAGGGGCCAACGTCCTGACTTTC
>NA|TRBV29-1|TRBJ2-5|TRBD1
CSVGKTGVWQTQYF
TGCAGCGTCGGAAAAACAGGGGTCTGGCAGACCCAGTACTTC
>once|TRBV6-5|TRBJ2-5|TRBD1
CASSPRTGRETQYF
TGTGCCAGCAGTCCTCGGACAGGGCGGGAGACCCAGTACTTC
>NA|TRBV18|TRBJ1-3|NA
CASSATRGSSGNTIYF
TGTGCCAGCTCAGCCACTCGGGGGAGCTCTGGAAACACCATATATTTT
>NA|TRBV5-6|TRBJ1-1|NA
CASSSGTPNTEAFF
TGTGCCAGCAGCTCCGGGACACCGAACACTGAAGCTTTCTTT
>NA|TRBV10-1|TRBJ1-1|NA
CASSGTVRGEAFF
TGCGCCAGCAGTGGGACAGTTAGGGGTGAAGCTTTCTTT
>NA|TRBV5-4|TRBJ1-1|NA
CASSLDHTEAFF
TGTGCCAGCAGCTTGGATCACACTGAAGCTTTCTTT
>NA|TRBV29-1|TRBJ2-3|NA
CSVTGLVIIDTQYF
TGCAGCGTTACAGGCCTGGTTATTATAGATACGCAGTATTTT
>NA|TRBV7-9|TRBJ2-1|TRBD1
CASSFLSTGSYNEQFF
TGTGCCAGCAGCTTCCTTTCGACAGGGTCCTACAATGAGCAGTTCTTC
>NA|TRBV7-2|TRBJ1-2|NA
CASSADMYGYTF
TGTGCCAGCAGCGCTGACATGTATGGCTACACCTTC
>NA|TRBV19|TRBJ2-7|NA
CASSIPGQRYEQYF
TGTGCCAGTAGTATCCCGGGACAACGCTACGAGCAGTACTTC
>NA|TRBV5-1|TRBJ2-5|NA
CASSLQETQYF
TGCGCCAGCAGCTTACAAGAGACCCAGTACTTC
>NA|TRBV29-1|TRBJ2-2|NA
CSVRAGTSNTGELFF
TGCAGCGTCCGGGCCGGGACCTCGAACACCGGGGAGCTGTTTTTT